This T cell receptor (beta chain) derives from a study of blood T cell repertoires in COVID-19. Data came from immunoSEQ multiplex PCR; TCRdb stores just in-frame clones and leaves some out. This sample has 250,000 to 350,000 clones, with over 75% found just once. The CDR3 is 15 residues long. Trimming took 7 bases from V and 10 from J; bases not matched to a gene: 13. Germline V CDR1 and CDR2: MDHEN, SYDVKM. Seattle enrolled patients during active infection and tracked them longitudinally. The source is a human donor with COVID-19, enrolled during active disease. The donor label of this sample is uncertain. The material sequenced was peripheral blood. The chain couples TRBV28 to TRBJ1-4; 9 bases line up with TRBD1. The CDR3 nucleotides are TGTGCCAGCACCCTCCGGACAGGGGCCTCGGGAAAACTGTTTTTT. As protein: CASTLRTGASGKLFF.